These 21 T cell receptor beta chains came from one sample sequenced in a study of T-cell memory formation after mild COVID-19. TCRdb itself ran the 5' RACE reads through MiXCR, one entry per CDR3 protein. The sample includes some 200,000 distinct CDR3 sequences, around a fifth of them seen just once. Sequencing was performed on PBMCs or a T cell subset sorted from them (not recorded which). Receptors were obtained from an adult woman who had mild COVID-19 (a few samples of this study predate the infection). Cell type and time point are not known.

The chain couples TRBV4-2 to TRBJ2-3, with 8 bases that match TRBD2. The CDR3 totals 16 residues. Losses at the gene ends were 2 bases for V and 3 bases for J; bases not matched to a gene: 7. Germline CDR1 is LGHNA and CDR2 is YNFKEQ. CDR3 protein: CASSQRAGEETDTQYF. For the CDR3, the DNA is TGTGCCAGCAGCCAACGAGCGGGAGAAGAGACAGATACGCAGTATTTT.

The genes are TRBV7-9 and TRBJ2-7; the D is unclear. Germline loops: CDR1 SEHNR, CDR2 FQNEAQ (reference sequence). The CDR3 is made up of 14 amino acids. Trimming cost V 5 bases and J 2 bases, with 13 bases left between them. The CDR3 DNA follows: TGTGCCAGCAGCCTCTCAGCGCCAGCCTACGAGCAGTACTTC. Residues: CASSLSAPAYEQYF.

This clonotype was observed a handful of times. The chain recombines TRBV20-1 with TRBJ2-7, with D perhaps matching TRBD1 or TRBD2 (7 bases each). Trimming removed 0 bases at V and 4 bases at J, with 16 bases between. The CDR3 is made up of 15 amino acids. Germline V gene sequence: CDR1 DFQATT, CDR2 SNEGSKA (reference sequence). The CDR3 DNA reads as TGCAGTGCTAGAGATTTAAGCAGGGGGGGGTACGAGCAGTACTTC. Translating it yields CSARDLSRGGYEQYF.

This clonotype was observed a handful of times. V usage is TRBV9 and J usage is TRBJ2-1; 7 bases are a match to TRBD2. CDR3 length equals 16 residues. Germline V gene lookup returns CDR1 SGDLS and CDR2 YYNGEE. Trimming cost V 4 bases and J 0 bases; bases outside gene matches: 7. In DNA form, the CDR3 reads TGTGCCAGCAGCTTAGGCGGGAGCGCCTCCTACAATGAGCAGTTCTTC. Its translation: CASSLGGSASYNEQFF.

This clonotype was detected only a few times. The rearrangement uses TRBV6-5 and TRBJ1-2; a weak D match, TRBD1 (6 bases). The CDR3 has 16 amino acids. V lost 6 bases and J lost 0, with 17 bases in between. Germline V gene data show CDR1 as MNHEY and CDR2 as SVGAGI. DNA of the CDR3: TGTGCCAGCAGGCCTACCCCGGGACACCCTAACTATGGCTACACCTTC. Translating it yields CASRPTPGHPNYGYTF.

Details on this clonotype: Its ends do not fully match the called genes, so a read error is possible. The genes are TRBV9 and TRBJ1-2; D perhaps matches TRBD1 (5 bases). The CDR3 is made up of 16 amino acids. The V gene's germline CDR1 is SGDLS and CDR2 YYNGEE. This CDR3 is CASSPIQGGNNYGHTF. The CDR3 region has the DNA TGTGCCAGCAGCCCTATCCAGGGTGGGAATAACTATGGCCACACCTTC.

This clonotype was detected a few times. This chain connects TRBV6-5 to TRBJ2-7; 9 nucleotides agree with TRBD1. The CDR3 has 15 amino acids. The V gene end was trimmed by 0 bases and the J gene end by 6 bases; junction bases not matched to a gene: 6. Germline loops: CDR1 MNHEY, CDR2 SVGAGI. This CDR3 is CASSYSDRGGSEQYF. For the CDR3, the DNA is TGTGCCAGCAGTTACTCGGACAGGGGAGGGAGCGAGCAGTACTTC.

This chain uses TRBV7-6 with TRBJ1-1, with 8 bases matching TRBD1. Germline CDR1 SGHVS, CDR2 FNYEAQ. The length of the CDR3 is 16 residues. The ends lost 1 base at V and 8 bases at J; junction bases unmatched: 12. The CDR3 DNA reads as TGTGCCAGCAGCTTAGGGACAGGGAGGGTGGTCACGGAAGCTTTCTTT. It is translated as CASSLGTGRVVTEAFF.

This clonotype showed up just a few times. The rearrangement joins TRBV3-1 to TRBJ1-5; possible D gene TRBD1, 5 bases. Trimming took 4 bases from V and 4 from J, leaving 11 bases between them. The germline gives CDR1 LGHDT, CDR2 YNNKEL (reference sequence). CDR3 length equals 14 residues. In DNA form, the CDR3 reads TGTGCCAGCAGCCCTGGACACCCAAATCAGCCCCAGCATTTT. Translating gives CASSPGHPNQPQHF.

This rearrangement joins TRBV19 to TRBJ2-5, with D perhaps TRBD2 (5 bases). The V gene lost 3 bases and the J gene lost 5 bases, with 10 bases spanning the gap. This CDR3 spans 13 amino acids. Germline V gene lookup returns CDR1 LNHDA and CDR2 SQIVND (reference sequence). The CDR3 is CASSIVGVETQYF. CDR3 in DNA: TGTGCCAGTAGTATCGTGGGAGTGGAGACCCAGTACTTC.

This chain uses TRBV5-1 with TRBJ2-7, with a possible D match to TRBD2 (5 bases). The V and J ends lost 5 bases and 4 bases respectively, with 13 bases between them. CDR1 and CDR2 from the germline V gene are SGHRS and YFSETQ. This CDR3 contains 13 residues. This chain's CDR3 is CASSIEGPYEQYF. CDR3 sequence (DNA): TGCGCCAGCAGTATCGAGGGTCCGTACGAGCAGTACTTC.

V gene TRBV12-3 or TRBV12-4 combines with J gene TRBJ1-1; perhaps TRBD1 as D (5 bases). CDR3 length equals 14 residues. Trimming cost V 4 bases and J 1 base, with 10 bases left between them. CDR3: CASSSTASNTEAFF. CDR3 DNA: TGTGCCAGCAGTTCGACAGCCTCGAACACTGAAGCTTTCTTT.

V is TRBV7-6 and J is TRBJ1-1; no firm D call. Trimming removed 0 bases from V and 4 bases from J, with 12 bases in between. Germline-derived CDR1 and CDR2 are SGHVS and FNYEAQ. The CDR3 loop spans 15 amino acids. The CDR3 DNA is TGTGCCAGCAGCTTAGCGCCGGCTCGGGGCACTGAAGCTTTCTTT. Translation: CASSLAPARGTEAFF.

The rearrangement links TRBV4-2 to TRBJ2-1, with D possibly TRBD2 on 5 matching bases. The CDR3 is made up of 15 amino acids. V lost 1 base, J lost 4 bases, and 11 bases lay in between. Germline CDR1 and CDR2: LGHNA and YNFKEQ. The DNA for the CDR3 is TGTGCCAGCAGCCAAGGGATCGGGGAGTACAATGAGCAGTTCTTC. This translates into CASSQGIGEYNEQFF.

J is TRBJ1-2 and V is TRBV6-5; the D gene is possibly TRBD1 (5 bases). The V and J ends lost 6 bases and 1 base respectively, with 15 bases between them. The CDR3 has 15 amino acids. Germline CDR1 and CDR2: MNHEY and SVGAGI. For the CDR3, the DNA is TGTGCCAGCAGCCTAACCCAGGGCGGTAACTATGGCTACACCTTC. Amino acid sequence: CASSLTQGGNYGYTF.

This chain links TRBV20-1 with TRBJ2-1, with D perhaps TRBD2 (5 bases). CDR3 size: 12 residues. Trimming removed 7 bases from V and 10 bases from J, with 17 bases in between. Germline CDR1 reads DFQATT; CDR2 reads SNEGSKA (reference sequence). The CDR3 here is CSVHDGVGEQFF. As DNA, the CDR3 is TGCAGTGTCCACGACGGGGTTGGGGAGCAGTTCTTC.

V usage is TRBV7-3 and J usage is TRBJ1-6, with 7 bases matching TRBD1. The CDR3 totals 17 residues. Germline CDR1 SGHTA, CDR2 FQGTGA. V lost 5 bases and J lost 8; bases outside the gene matches: 15. The CDR3 is CASSRWGGGAEYSPLHF. The CDR3 coding sequence is TGTGCCAGCAGCCGGTGGGGAGGGGGCGCCGAGTATTCACCCCTCCACTTT.

This clonotype has a handful of counts. The rearrangement joins TRBV15 to TRBJ2-1; D tentatively reads TRBD1 or TRBD2 (6 bases each). The CDR3 totals 15 residues. The V end lost 3 bases, the J end lost 0 bases, and 9 bases lay between the germline ends. The germline V gene has CDR1 LNHNV and CDR2 YYDKDF (reference sequence). The chain's CDR3 is CATSSTGASYNEQFF. The CDR3 DNA reads TGTGCCACCAGCAGTACGGGGGCCTCCTACAATGAGCAGTTCTTC.

The chain links TRBV11-3 to TRBJ2-2, with D possibly matching TRBD2 (6 bases). This CDR3 is 15 amino acids long. The germline V and J ends were trimmed by 4 bases and 2 bases, with 11 bases remaining between them. Germline V gene sequence: CDR1 SGHNT, CDR2 YENEEA. The CDR3 here is CASSSLRDNTGELFF. DNA of the CDR3: TGTGCCAGCAGCTCTTTGCGGGATAACACCGGGGAGCTGTTTTTT. The full variable domain, with the rest looked up from reference TRBV11-3 and TRBJ2-2, is EAGVVQSPRYKIIEKKQPVAFWCNPISGHNTLYWYLQNLGQGPELLIRYENEEAVDDSQLPKDRFSAERLKGVDSTLKIQPAELGDSAVYLCASSSLRDNTGELFFGEGSRLTVL.

This clonotype was observed many times. The chain employs TRBV6-2 or TRBV6-3 and TRBJ2-1; D perhaps matches TRBD2 (6 bases). Per germline, CDR1 MNHEY and CDR2 SVGEGT. V was shortened by 0 bases and J by 3 bases, with 12 bases between the two germline ends. The CDR3 covers 16 residues. This CDR3 reads CASSYSETGVYNEQFF. For the CDR3, the DNA is TGTGCCAGCAGTTACTCGGAAACGGGGGTCTACAATGAGCAGTTCTTC.

This chain uses TRBV12-3 or TRBV12-4 with TRBJ2-7; 7 nucleotides agree with TRBD2. With V trimmed by 3 bases and J by 0 bases, 5 bases remained unmatched. The length of the CDR3 is 15 residues. CDR3 in DNA: TGTGCCAGCAGTTTTTCGGGAGGCGGCTCCTACGAGCAGTACTTC. Protein product: CASSFSGGGSYEQYF.